This T cell receptor (beta chain) was recovered during a study of blood T cell repertoires in COVID-19. For the study at large: The samples span acute and convalescent COVID-19 from the United States, Italy and Spain. PBMCs, B-cell-depleted T cells, or T cells provided the cDNA or gDNA that made up the material.

Germline trimming cut 3 bases from V and 1 base from J; bases unmatched to any gene: 4. This CDR3 is built from 17 residues. CDR1 is SGHDT, CDR2 YYEEEE, per germline. Original methodology: Researchers report that nucleated cell counts were estimated from reference gene primer amplification. TCRdb's table, derived via immunoSEQ multiplex PCR, lists solely in-frame clones and lacks some. For V, J and clone size, that table is used; D and trimming come from the DNA. This table holds some 5,900 clones, roughly 90% found once. The sample comprised peripheral blood. J is TRBJ2-6 and V is TRBV5-6; 10 bases align to TRBD1. This sequence originates from a man in his 60s with acute or convalescent COVID-19. The CDR3 loop reads CASSSGTGVSGANVLTF. The CDR3 region has the DNA TGTGCCAGCAGCTCCGGGACAGGGGTTTCTGGGGCCAACGTCCTGACTTTC.